The 14 T cell receptor beta chains reported below all come from one sample, sequenced in a study of cytomegalovirus exposure and HLA in healthy donors. The protocol was immunoSEQ multiplex PCR, while the TCRdb copy is restricted to in-frame clones and leaves out a portion. This sample has 150,000 to 200,000 clones, with 70% to 90% found just once. Sequenced material: PBMCs. These receptors were taken from a man between 18 and 29 years old in good health and CMV-seronegative.

The chain couples TRBV27 to TRBJ1-5; 8 positions agree with TRBD1. The germline V gene has CDR1 MNHEY and CDR2 SMNVEV (reference sequence). With V trimmed by 5 bases and J by 5 bases, 8 bases remained unmatched. This CDR3 contains 15 residues. CDR3 DNA sequence: TGTGCCAGCAGTCTCCCAACAGGGGGTCATCAGCCCCAGCATTTT. This sequence encodes CASSLPTGGHQPQHF.

This clone came up once. The rearrangement joins TRBV11-2 to TRBJ2-7, with D perhaps matching TRBD2 (6 bases). The ends were cut back, 4 bases at V and 2 bases at J, with 12 bases in the middle. The CDR3 length is 14 residues. Germline V CDR1 and CDR2: SGHAT, FQNNGV. The chain's CDR3 is CASSSRGGPYEQYV. The CDR3 DNA reads TGTGCCAGCAGCTCCCGGGGAGGCCCCTACGAGCAGTACGTC.

This rearrangement joins TRBV27 to TRBJ2-1; D remains unclear. Trimming shortened V by 3 bases and J by 5 bases, and 5 bases separated the two germline ends. There are 12 residues in the CDR3. Germline assignment: CDR1 MNHEY and CDR2 SMNVEV (reference sequence). CDR3 DNA sequence: TGTGCCAGCAGTTTCCTAAACAATGAGCAGTTCTTC. Amino acid sequence: CASSFLNNEQFF.

The J gene is TRBJ1-1, the V gene TRBV19; perhaps TRBD1 as D (6 bases). The CDR3 extends over 14 amino acids. From germline, CDR1 is LNHDA and CDR2 SQIVND (reference sequence). The V end was cut by 5 bases, the J end by 2 bases, with 12 bases between. The CDR3 DNA sequence: TGTGCCAGTAGTTTCTGGACAGCCAACACTGAAGCTTTCTTT. It is translated as CASSFWTANTEAFF.

This chain joins TRBV5-1 and TRBJ2-2, with TRBD1 as a possible D gene (6 bases). Germline V CDR1 and CDR2: SGHRS, YFSETQ. CDR3 size: 15 residues. V was clipped by 0 bases and J by 3 bases, with 9 bases between them. CDR3 DNA sequence: TGCGCCAGCAGCTTGGCAGGGGCGGACACCGGGGAGCTGTTTTTT. It is translated as CASSLAGADTGELFF.

The V gene is TRBV27, the J gene TRBJ2-3; 8 bases line up with TRBD2. The germline gives CDR1 MNHEY, CDR2 SMNVEV (reference sequence). The CDR3 is 14 amino acids. V was clipped by 8 bases and J by 5 bases; unmatched bases: 9. DNA for the CDR3: TGTGCCAGCTCGCTAGCGGGCCTCGTAGATACGCAGTATTTT. This sequence encodes CASSLAGLVDTQYF.

The J gene is TRBJ1-2, the V gene TRBV21-1; the D call of TRBD1 is as the table states it, not checked on the DNA. TRBV21-1 is flagged as a pseudogene. CDR3 length equals 19 residues. The CDR3 is CASSKKRGRDRLANYGYTF. The CDR3 DNA sequence: TGTGCCAGCAGCAAAAAAAGGGGCCGGGACAGGCTTGCGAACTATGGCTACACCTTC.

The chain carries TRBV5-1 and TRBJ1-1, with D hard to call. CDR3 size: 13 residues. Germline CDR1 reads SGHRS; CDR2 reads YFSETQ. V gave up 4 bases and J gave up 0 bases, with 7 bases separating them. CDR3 nucleotide sequence: TGCGCCAGCAGCCCGACTATGAACACTGAAGCTTTCTTT. Protein: CASSPTMNTEAFF.

V and J are TRBV4-3 and TRBJ2-7, with D hard to call. Germline-derived CDR1 and CDR2 are LGHNA and YSLEER. The CDR3 runs 13 residues. Trimming cost V 0 bases and J 6 bases, with 9 bases left between them. The CDR3 DNA reads as TGCGCCAGCAGCCAAGATAATAGTCCCGAGCAGTACTTC. Its translation: CASSQDNSPEQYF.

The rearrangement links TRBV6-5 to TRBJ2-7, with TRBD2 identical over 9 bases. The CDR3 has 13 amino acids. CDR1 and CDR2 from the germline V gene are MNHEY and SVGAGI. V lost 8 bases, J lost 2 bases, and 4 bases stayed unmatched. The CDR3 sequence: CASGREGPYEQYF. Written as DNA, the CDR3 is TGTGCCAGCGGGCGGGAGGGACCCTACGAGCAGTACTTC.

The chain joins TRBV4-1 to TRBJ2-3; D not resolved. The CDR3 totals 13 residues. V lost 0 bases, J lost 6 bases, and 7 bases lay in between. In germline, CDR1 is MGHRA, CDR2 YSYEKL. The DNA for the CDR3 is TGCGCCAGCAGCCAAGAGGTGGCCGATACGCAGTATTTT. It is translated as CASSQEVADTQYF.

This chain uses TRBV11-2 with TRBJ1-3, with D perhaps TRBD1 (6 bases). The germline CDR1 and CDR2 sequences are SGHAT and FQNNGV. Trimming stripped 4 bases from V and 2 bases from J, with 9 bases between. CDR3 size: 14 residues. The CDR3 sequence: CASSSQGAGNTIYF. In DNA, the CDR3 is TGTGCCAGCAGCTCACAGGGAGCTGGAAACACCATATATTTT.

The chain combines TRBV28 with TRBJ2-1, with 7 positions matching TRBD1. This CDR3 spans 16 amino acids. The germline gives CDR1 MDHEN, CDR2 SYDVKM. Germline trimming cut 2 bases from V and 8 bases from J; bases unmatched to any gene: 12. CDR3 in DNA: TGTGCCAGCAGTTTAACGACAGGGTGGACCCACCATGAGCAGTTCTTC. Translation: CASSLTTGWTHHEQFF. The full variable domain, with the rest looked up from reference TRBV28 and TRBJ2-1, is DVKVTQSSRYLVKRTGEKVFLECVQDMDHENMFWYRQDPGLGLRLIYFSYDVKMKEKGDIPEGYSVSREKKERFSLILESASTNQTSMYLCASSLTTGWTHHEQFFGPGTRLTVL.

The CDR3 here is CASSLYRETSTDTQYF. As DNA, the CDR3 is TGCGCCAGCAGCTTATACAGGGAGACTAGCACAGATACGCAGTATTTT. The chain combines TRBV5-1 with TRBJ2-3; tentative D call: TRBD1 (6 bases). V was trimmed by 2 bases and J by 0 bases, leaving 13 bases between them. Germline V gives CDR1 SGHRS, CDR2 YFSETQ. The CDR3 loop spans 16 amino acids. The whole variable domain, remainder taken from reference TRBV5-1 and TRBJ2-3, is KAGVTQTPRYLIKTRGQQVTLSCSPISGHRSVSWYQQTPGQGLQFLFEYFSETQRNKGNFPGRFSGRQFSNSRSEMNVSTLELGDSALYLCASSLYRETSTDTQYFGPGTRLTVL.